This entry lists 14 T cell receptor beta chains sequenced from one sample in a study of cytomegalovirus exposure and HLA in healthy donors. The PCR contained 60 Vbeta and 13 Jbeta primers. Measured with immunoSEQ multiplex PCR; TCRdb has only the in-frame clones, and not every one. The sample carries about 160,000 clones, around 79% recorded once. The sequenced sample consisted of PBMCs. These TCRs come from a female donor in good health and CMV-seronegative.

This clone showed up just once. This chain connects TRBV30 to TRBJ1-5, with D maybe TRBD1 (6 bases). This CDR3 is built from 13 residues. V was clipped by 8 bases and J by 3 bases, with 14 bases between them. Germline V lookup: CDR1 GTSNPN, CDR2 SVGIG (reference sequence). The CDR3 protein is CAAKGQFNQPQHF. CDR3 nucleotide sequence: TGTGCCGCTAAAGGACAGTTCAATCAGCCCCAGCATTTT.

J is TRBJ1-3 and V is TRBV4-3; weak D call: TRBD1 (5 bases). V was cut by 4 bases and J by 0 bases, with 16 bases left in between. Germline CDR1 and CDR2: LGHNA and YSLEER. The CDR3 runs 17 residues. The CDR3 region is CASSPSSGAASGNTIYF. For the CDR3, the DNA is TGCGCCAGCAGCCCAAGTAGCGGGGCTGCCTCTGGAAACACCATATATTTT.

This chain links TRBV28 with TRBJ1-1, with TRBD1 matching over 7 bases. The V gene end was trimmed by 7 bases and the J gene end by 10 bases; junction bases not matched to a gene: 24. Germline CDR1 reads MDHEN; CDR2 reads SYDVKM. The length of the CDR3 is 17 residues. CDR3 bases: TGTGCCAGCAATAGGGGGCCGGGGGTATCTGGAGGTCTGCGAGCTTTCTTT. Translating gives CASNRGPGVSGGLRAFF. The full variable domain, its missing parts supplied by reference TRBV28 and TRBJ1-1, is DVKVTQSSRYLVKRTGEKVFLECVQDMDHENMFWYRQDPGLGLRLIYFSYDVKMKEKGDIPEGYSVSREKKERFSLILESASTNQTSMYLCASNRGPGVSGGLRAFFGQGTRLTVV.

CDR3 bases: TGTGCCAGCAGCAAGGAGGGCAACTACAATGAGCAGTTCTTC. It translates to CASSKEGNYNEQFF. V gene TRBV7-3 combines with J gene TRBJ2-1; a possible D gene is TRBD2 (6 bases). Germline-derived CDR1 and CDR2 are SGHTA and FQGTGA. V lost 5 bases to trimming and J lost 3 bases, with 11 bases between them. The CDR3 runs to 14 residues.

The V call is TRBV6-4, the J call TRBJ2-3; weak D call: TRBD2 (6 bases). V was pared by 7 bases and J by 0 bases, with 14 bases between. This CDR3 is 15 amino acids long. CDR1 is MRHNA, CDR2 SNTAGT, per germline. As DNA, the CDR3 is TGTGCCAGCATTGAGGGCGGGGCTAGCACAGATACGCAGTATTTT. Amino acid sequence: CASIEGGASTDTQYF.

This clone was counted a single time. The chain has TRBV9 and TRBJ1-1; D may be TRBD1 (6 bases). The CDR3 has 13 amino acids. V was clipped by 7 bases and J by 8 bases, with 18 bases between them. CDR1 and CDR2 (germline): SGDLS, YYNGEE. This CDR3 is CASGGPEVVEAFF. CDR3 DNA: TGTGCCAGCGGGGGCCCCGAAGTAGTCGAAGCTTTCTTT.

The chain employs TRBV6-5 and TRBJ2-3; maybe TRBD1 (5 bases). The CDR3 length is 14 residues. V dropped 5 bases and J dropped 4 bases, with 13 bases sitting between them. In germline, CDR1 is MNHEY, CDR2 SVGAGI. Here the CDR3 reads CASSHQRGPDTQYF. As DNA, the CDR3 is TGTGCCAGCAGTCATCAAAGGGGCCCAGATACGCAGTATTTT.

This sequence joins TRBV18 and TRBJ1-4; D possibly corresponds to TRBD1 (5 bases). Germline CDR1 reads KGHSH; CDR2 reads LQKENI. The V end was cut by 7 bases, the J end by 7 bases, with 13 bases between. This CDR3 spans 13 amino acids. The CDR3 region is CASCRSGGEKLFF. The CDR3 nucleotides read TGTGCCAGCTGCCGTAGCGGGGGTGAAAAACTGTTTTTT.

The chain joins TRBV19 to TRBJ1-2; 10 bases line up with TRBD1. The junction had 5 bases not matched to a gene; V was cut back by 7 bases and J by 3 bases. The CDR3 spans 14 residues. Germline-derived CDR1 and CDR2 are LNHDA and SQIVND (reference sequence). CDR3 region: CASTPGQGYYGYTF. The CDR3, as DNA: TGTGCCAGTACCCCGGGACAGGGGTACTATGGCTACACCTTC.

The J gene is TRBJ2-1, the V gene TRBV7-9; 7 nucleotides match TRBD2. Germline assignment: CDR1 SEHNR and CDR2 FQNEAQ (reference sequence). The CDR3 contains 15 residues. Unmatched junction bases numbered 12, after V lost 3 bases and J lost 10 bases. The CDR3: CASSFRDRGVREQFF. The CDR3 DNA reads TGTGCCAGCAGCTTTAGGGACCGGGGGGTGAGGGAGCAGTTCTTC. Drawing the rest from reference TRBV7-9 and TRBJ2-1, the complete variable domain is DTGVSQNPRHKITKRGQNVTFRCDPISEHNRLYWYRQTLGQGPEFLTYFQNEAQLEKSRLLSDRFSAERPKGSFSTLEIQRTEQGDSAMYLCASSFRDRGVREQFFGPGTRLTVL.

The rearrangement joins TRBV7-2 to TRBJ2-1, with 9 bases that match TRBD2. Germline V lookup: CDR1 SGHTA, CDR2 FQGNSA. The CDR3 is 15 residues long. After removal of 2 bases from V and 4 bases from J, the junction contained 3 bases not matched to a gene. The CDR3 DNA reads TGTGCCAGCAGCTTATTTAGCGGGGGATACAATGAGCAGTTCTTC. Translating it yields CASSLFSGGYNEQFF.

The V and J genes are TRBV19 and TRBJ2-7; 8 nucleotides match TRBD2. Germline CDR1 and CDR2: LNHDA and SQIVND (reference sequence). The length of the CDR3 is 14 residues. Trimming at V came to 6 bases and at J to 1 base, leaving 5 bases not matched to a gene. The CDR3, as DNA: TGTGCCAGTAGGATGGTAGCGGGATCCTACGAGCAGTACTTC. This encodes CASRMVAGSYEQYF.

The chain carries TRBV6-5 and TRBJ1-4, with D unclear. The CDR3 has 16 amino acids. Looked up from germline, CDR1 is MNHEY and CDR2 is SVGAGI. V lost 3 bases, J lost 0 bases, and 11 bases lay in between. CDR3 region: CASSYGSTTTNEKLFF. DNA of the CDR3: TGTGCCAGCAGTTATGGTAGTACTACAACTAATGAAAAACTGTTTTTT.

The sample holds a few counts of this clone. V and J are TRBV4-3 and TRBJ2-2; TRBD2 aligns across 10 bases. After removal of 5 bases from V and 11 bases from J, the junction contained 11 bases not matched to a gene. The length of the CDR3 is 15 residues. Germline V gene lookup returns CDR1 LGHNA and CDR2 YSLEER. The CDR3 DNA is TGCGCCAGCAGCACGAGCGGGGGGGCCAGAGAAGAGCTGTTTTTT. This gives the protein CASSTSGGAREELFF.